The next 10 T cell receptor beta chains were all read from a single sample in a study of persistence of HIV-infected CD4 T cells (dated by TCRdb to about 2020). These receptors are not linked to any known antigen. In light of the paper, this sample's treatment or condition label describes: suppressive antiretroviral therapy. A pool of overlapping HIV-1 Gag 15-mer peptides was used at 0.95 to 1 ug per peptide per mL for cell stimulation. Memory CD4+ T cells that did not respond, being CD40L-negative, CD69-negative and CD45RO-high, were sorted as memory populations depleted of antigen-responding cells. TCRbeta repertoires were sequenced from genomic DNA with the immunoSEQ hsTCRB assay version 4 in survey mode. Drawn from immuneACCESS, this table holds only the in-frame rearrangements with V and J called that TCRdb kept. Clones are partly lost; checked studies trace under half to an unresolved V gene and leave the rest unexplained. This sample gives roughly 60,000 clones in total; about four fifths of them show up just once. The top ten hold under 2% of the sample.

Specimen: CD4+ T cells sorted from PBMCs after approximately 19-hour stimulation, collected from a patient who received antiretroviral therapy. The cell subset or site label, as the study defines it: CD40L-CD69- CD45RO-high memory CD4 T cells not responding to Gag peptides. Source of these receptors: an adult man with HIV who was CMV-seropositive.

The rearrangement links TRBV25-1 to TRBJ1-6; possible D gene TRBD1, 6 bases. The V end was cut by 1 base, the J end by 6 bases, with 10 bases between. The V gene's germline CDR1 is MGHDK and CDR2 SYGVNS. CDR3 length equals 15 residues. CDR3 residues: CASSELRGINSPLHF. In nucleotides, the CDR3 is TGTGCCAGCAGTGAATTGAGGGGGATTAATTCACCCCTCCACTTT.

This clone has just one count. The V and J genes are TRBV28 and TRBJ1-5; no reliable D call. The CDR3 sequence is 13 residues long. Germline CDR1 reads MDHEN; CDR2 reads SYDVKM. V was clipped by 1 base and J by 11 bases, with 12 bases between them. The CDR3 nucleotides are TGTGCCAGCAGTTTATTGCGCAGAACGACCCAGCATTTT. Protein: CASSLLRRTTQHF.

The rearrangement uses TRBV4-1 and TRBJ2-7; 8 bases are a match to TRBD1. CDR3 size: 15 residues. Unmatched junction bases numbered 2, after V lost 0 bases and J lost 1 base. Germline V lookup: CDR1 MGHRA, CDR2 YSYEKL. The CDR3 nucleotides are TGCGCCAGCAGCCAAGAAGGGACAGGTTCCTACGAGCAGTACTTC. Amino acids: CASSQEGTGSYEQYF.

J is TRBJ2-3 and V is TRBV21-1; the D segment call TRBD1 is taken from the table without a DNA check. TRBV21-1 is a pseudogene locus. The CDR3 is 11 residues long. DNA for the CDR3: TGTGCCAGCAACGACAGGGTTTGGTTTGGATTT. Protein product: CASNDRVWFGF.

This clone has just a few counts. The rearrangement uses TRBV3-1 (or the pseudogene TRBV3-2) and TRBJ2-2; a possible D gene is TRBD1 (6 bases). Germline assignment: CDR1 LGHDT and CDR2 YNNKEL (reference sequence). This CDR3 has 15 residues. Trimming took off 4 bases at V and 3 bases at J, with 12 bases between the two ends. CDR3 DNA sequence: TGTGCCAGCAGCCCTCAGGGGCGGGACACCGGGGAGCTGTTTTTT. Its protein is CASSPQGRDTGELFF.

This chain connects TRBV27 to TRBJ2-7; tentative D call: TRBD1 (6 bases). Trimming removed 5 bases from V and 6 bases from J, with 20 bases in between. Per the germline V gene, CDR1 is MNHEY and CDR2 is SMNVEV (reference sequence). The CDR3 loop spans 15 amino acids. The chain's CDR3 is CASSTYYRDLSEQYF. The CDR3 bases are TGTGCCAGCAGTACGTACTACAGGGACCTCTCCGAGCAGTACTTC.

The chain combines TRBV18 with TRBJ2-2, with D perhaps TRBD1 (5 bases). This CDR3 contains 14 residues. With 5 bases removed from V and 6 bases from J, the gap between germline ends came to 13 bases. Germline V lookup: CDR1 KGHSH, CDR2 LQKENI. CDR3 sequence: CASSSETGPGELFF. The DNA of the CDR3 is TGTGCCAGCTCATCCGAAACAGGTCCCGGGGAGCTGTTTTTT.

This chain links TRBV6-5 with TRBJ2-5; the D is unclear. V was trimmed by 6 bases and J by 2 bases, leaving 16 bases between them. Germline V CDR1 and CDR2: MNHEY, SVGAGI. This CDR3 has 15 amino acids. CDR3 region: CASSEIPGPQETQYF. DNA of the CDR3: TGTGCCAGCAGCGAGATCCCCGGCCCACAAGAGACCCAGTACTTC.

CDR3 protein: CASSPRRGTFSYEQYF. Here the CDR3 DNA reads TGTGCCAGCAGTCCACGGCGGGGGACCTTCTCCTACGAGCAGTACTTC. This chain uses TRBV28 with TRBJ2-7; TRBD2 aligns across 7 bases. J gave up 0 bases and V 5 bases, and 10 bases lay outside the gene matches. CDR1 is MDHEN and CDR2 is SYDVKM in the germline V gene. The CDR3 length is 16 residues.

This clone appeared a single time. This chain joins TRBV4-1 and TRBJ1-2; no definite D call. Germline CDR1 is MGHRA and CDR2 is YSYEKL. Trimming stripped 4 bases from V and 8 bases from J, with 17 bases between. The CDR3 runs to 14 residues. The CDR3 region is CASSPAGNAPGYTF. CDR3 coding DNA: TGCGCCAGCAGCCCTGCCGGAAATGCCCCCGGCTACACCTTC.